The 6 T cell receptor beta chains given below trace back to one sample, sequenced in a study of blood T cell repertoires in COVID-19. Only in-frame clones appear in the TCRdb table, and some are missing; sequencing was by immunoSEQ multiplex PCR. Of roughly 180,000 clones listed, approximately 85% were seen once; the top ten hold approximately 8%. The sample consisted of peripheral blood. The receptors were sampled from a woman aged 55 to 70 with acute or convalescent COVID-19.

Notes on this clone: At the DNA level, this CDR3 is encoded by other sequences in the same sample as well. The V call is TRBV20-1, the J call TRBJ1-5; no clear D gene. Trimming shortened V by 3 bases and J by 0 bases, and 6 bases separated the two germline ends. This CDR3 is 13 amino acids long. CDR1 and CDR2 (germline): DFQATT, SNEGSKA (reference sequence). The CDR3 DNA follows: TGCAGTGCTAGTTCCGGTAGCAATCAGCCCCAGCATTTT. Translating it yields CSASSGSNQPQHF.

The chain employs TRBV5-1 and TRBJ1-5; tentatively, D is TRBD1 (6 bases). CDR1 is SGHRS and CDR2 is YFSETQ in the germline V gene. The CDR3 is made up of 13 amino acids. Trimming shortened V by 3 bases and J by 6 bases, and 10 bases separated the two germline ends. The CDR3 region is CASSSGDRQPQHF. Written as DNA, the CDR3 is TGCGCCAGCAGCTCAGGGGACCGTCAGCCCCAGCATTTT.

The chain employs TRBV3-1 (or the pseudogene TRBV3-2) and TRBJ1-1; D is undetermined. Deletions cut 0 bases from V and 0 bases from J, with 8 bases between. The CDR3 length is 15 residues. Germline CDR1 LGHDT, CDR2 YNNKEL (reference sequence). CDR3 residues: CASSQEALLNTEAFF. CDR3 sequence (DNA): TGTGCCAGCAGCCAAGAGGCTCTCCTGAACACTGAAGCTTTCTTT.

The chain carries TRBV6-6 and TRBJ2-7; 13 bases map to TRBD2. This CDR3 region has 14 residues. CDR1 is MNHNY, CDR2 SVGAGI, per germline (reference sequence). The ends lost 11 bases at V and 4 bases at J; junction bases unmatched: 8. CDR3 sequence (DNA): TGTGCCGTTACCGGGACTAGCGGGAAGTACGAGCAGTACTTC. Translating it yields CAVTGTSGKYEQYF.

Concerning this clone itself: One junction end does not reproduce the germline sequence, and a read error may be involved. This chain uses TRBV12-3 or TRBV12-4 with TRBJ2-3; D gene unclear. The CDR3 spans 13 residues. The DNA for the CDR3 is TGTGCCAGCAGGTTAGGAGGCACAGATACGCAGTATTTT. This encodes CASRLGGTDTQYF.

This sequence joins TRBV29-1 and TRBJ1-1; 8 bases are a match to TRBD1. V dropped 6 bases and J dropped 1; count of bases not matched to a gene: 4. The CDR3 consists of 13 residues. Germline CDR1 is SQVTM and CDR2 is ANQGSEA. The CDR3 sequence is CSVKGQGNTEAFF. The CDR3 coding sequence is TGCAGCGTCAAAGGACAGGGGAACACTGAAGCTTTCTTT.